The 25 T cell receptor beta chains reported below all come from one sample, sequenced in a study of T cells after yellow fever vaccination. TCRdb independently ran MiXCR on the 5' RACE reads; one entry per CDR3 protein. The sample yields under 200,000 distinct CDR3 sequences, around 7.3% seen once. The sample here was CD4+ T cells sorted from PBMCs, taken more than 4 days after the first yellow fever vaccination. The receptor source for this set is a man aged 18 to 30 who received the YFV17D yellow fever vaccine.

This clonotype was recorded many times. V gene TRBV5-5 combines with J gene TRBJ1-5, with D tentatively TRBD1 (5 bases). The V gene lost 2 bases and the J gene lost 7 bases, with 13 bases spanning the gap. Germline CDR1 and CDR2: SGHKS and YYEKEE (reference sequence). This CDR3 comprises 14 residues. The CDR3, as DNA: TGTGCCAGCAGCTTCGGGGGATCGCGGCAGCCCCAGCATTTT. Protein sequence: CASSFGGSRQPQHF.

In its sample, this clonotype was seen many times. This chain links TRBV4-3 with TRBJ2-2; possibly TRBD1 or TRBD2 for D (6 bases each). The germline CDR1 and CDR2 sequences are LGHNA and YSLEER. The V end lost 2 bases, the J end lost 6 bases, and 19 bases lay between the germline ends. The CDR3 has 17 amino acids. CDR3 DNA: TGCGCCAGCAGCCAATTTTTCGGGGGCCCGAGGGCCGGGGAGCTGTTTTTT. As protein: CASSQFFGGPRAGELFF.

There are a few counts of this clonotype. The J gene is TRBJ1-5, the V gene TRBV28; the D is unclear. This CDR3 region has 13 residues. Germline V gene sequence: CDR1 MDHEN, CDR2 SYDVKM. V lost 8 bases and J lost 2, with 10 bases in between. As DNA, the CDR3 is TGTGCCAGCGGTGCGTACCGCAATCAGCCCCAGCATTTT. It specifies CASGAYRNQPQHF. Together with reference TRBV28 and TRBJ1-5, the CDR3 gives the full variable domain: DVKVTQSSRYLVKRTGEKVFLECVQDMDHENMFWYRQDPGLGLRLIYFSYDVKMKEKGDIPEGYSVSREKKERFSLILESASTNQTSMYLCASGAYRNQPQHFGDGTRLSIL.

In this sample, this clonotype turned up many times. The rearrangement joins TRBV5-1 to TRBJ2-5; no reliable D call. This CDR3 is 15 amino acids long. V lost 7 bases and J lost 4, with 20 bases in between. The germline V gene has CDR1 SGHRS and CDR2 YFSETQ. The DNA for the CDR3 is TGCGCCAGCCGACCCTTTTTGGGGATTGGAGAGACCCAGTACTTC. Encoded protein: CASRPFLGIGETQYF. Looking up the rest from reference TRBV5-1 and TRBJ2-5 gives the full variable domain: KAGVTQTPRYLIKTRGQQVTLSCSPISGHRSVSWYQQTPGQGLQFLFEYFSETQRNKGNFPGRFSGRQFSNSRSEMNVSTLELGDSALYLCASRPFLGIGETQYFGPGTRLLVL.

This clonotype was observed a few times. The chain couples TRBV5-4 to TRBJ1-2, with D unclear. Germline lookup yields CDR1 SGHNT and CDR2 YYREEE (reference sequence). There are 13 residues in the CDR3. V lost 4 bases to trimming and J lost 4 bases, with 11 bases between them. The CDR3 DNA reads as TGTGCCAGCAGCACATCCGGGTCCTATGGCTACACCTTC. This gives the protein CASSTSGSYGYTF.

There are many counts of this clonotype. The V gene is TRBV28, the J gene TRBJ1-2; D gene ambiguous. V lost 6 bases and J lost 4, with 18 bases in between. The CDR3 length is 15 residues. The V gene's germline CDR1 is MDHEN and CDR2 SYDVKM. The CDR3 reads CASSLIGFLGYGYTF. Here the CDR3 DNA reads TGTGCCAGCAGCCTCATCGGGTTCTTAGGCTATGGCTACACCTTC.

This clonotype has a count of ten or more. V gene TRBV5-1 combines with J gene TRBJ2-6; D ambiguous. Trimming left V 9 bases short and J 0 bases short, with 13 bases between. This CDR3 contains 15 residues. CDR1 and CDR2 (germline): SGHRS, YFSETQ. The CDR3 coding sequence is TGCGCCACGGGTCCCCTGGCCTCTGGGGCCAACGTCCTGACTTTC. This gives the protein CATGPLASGANVLTF.

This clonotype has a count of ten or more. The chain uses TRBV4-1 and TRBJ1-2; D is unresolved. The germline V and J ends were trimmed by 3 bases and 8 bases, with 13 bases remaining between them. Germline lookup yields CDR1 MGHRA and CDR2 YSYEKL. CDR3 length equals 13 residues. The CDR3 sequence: CASSQKPTGGYTF. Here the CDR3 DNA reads TGCGCCAGCAGCCAGAAACCGACGGGAGGCTACACCTTC.

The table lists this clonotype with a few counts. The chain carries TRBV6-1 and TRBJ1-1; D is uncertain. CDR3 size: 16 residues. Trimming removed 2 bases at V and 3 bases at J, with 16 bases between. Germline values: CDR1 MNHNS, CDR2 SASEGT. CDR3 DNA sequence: TGTGCCAGCAGTGAAACGGTATTTTTGAGTTACACTGAAGCTTTCTTT. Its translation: CASSETVFLSYTEAFF.

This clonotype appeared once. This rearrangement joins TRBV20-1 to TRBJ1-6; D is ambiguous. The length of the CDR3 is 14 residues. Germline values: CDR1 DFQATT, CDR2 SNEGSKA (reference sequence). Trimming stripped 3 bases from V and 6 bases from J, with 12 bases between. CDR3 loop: CSASGQLCNSPLHF. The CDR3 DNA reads TGCAGTGCTAGTGGGCAACTCTGTAATTCACCCCTCCACTTT.

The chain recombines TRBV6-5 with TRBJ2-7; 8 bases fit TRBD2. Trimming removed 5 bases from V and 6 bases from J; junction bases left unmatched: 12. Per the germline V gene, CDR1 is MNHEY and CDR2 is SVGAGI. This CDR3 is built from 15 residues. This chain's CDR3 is CASSPRTSSFAEQYF. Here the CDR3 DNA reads TGTGCCAGCAGTCCTAGGACTAGCTCGTTCGCCGAGCAGTACTTC.

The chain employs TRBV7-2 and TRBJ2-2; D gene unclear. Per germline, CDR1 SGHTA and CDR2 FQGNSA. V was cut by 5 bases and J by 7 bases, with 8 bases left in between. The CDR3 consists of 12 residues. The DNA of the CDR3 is TGTGCCAGCAGCCCTCGTTACGGGGAGCTGTTTTTT. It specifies CASSPRYGELFF.

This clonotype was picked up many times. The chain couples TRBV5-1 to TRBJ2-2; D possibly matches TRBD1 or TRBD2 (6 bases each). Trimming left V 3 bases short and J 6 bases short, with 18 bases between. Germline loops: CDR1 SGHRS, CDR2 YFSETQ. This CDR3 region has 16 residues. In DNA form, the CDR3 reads TGCGCCAGCAGCTCGGGGGACACCTTCTCCCCCGGGGAGCTGTTTTTT. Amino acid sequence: CASSSGDTFSPGELFF. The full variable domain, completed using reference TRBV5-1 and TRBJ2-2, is KAGVTQTPRYLIKTRGQQVTLSCSPISGHRSVSWYQQTPGQGLQFLFEYFSETQRNKGNFPGRFSGRQFSNSRSEMNVSTLELGDSALYLCASSSGDTFSPGELFFGEGSRLTVL.

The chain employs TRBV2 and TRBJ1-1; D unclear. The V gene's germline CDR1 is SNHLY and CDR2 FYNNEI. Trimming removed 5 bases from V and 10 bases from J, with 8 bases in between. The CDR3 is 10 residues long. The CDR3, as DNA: TGTGCCAGCAGTATAAACGGAGCTTTCTTT. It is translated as CASSINGAFF.

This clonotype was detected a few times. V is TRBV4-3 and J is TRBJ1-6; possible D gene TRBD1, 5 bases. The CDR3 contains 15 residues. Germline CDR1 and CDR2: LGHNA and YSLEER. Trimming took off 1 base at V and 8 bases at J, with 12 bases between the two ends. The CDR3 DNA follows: TGCGCCAGCAGCCAAGTCAACAGGTGGGATTCACCCCTCCACTTT. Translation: CASSQVNRWDSPLHF.

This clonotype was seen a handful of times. CDR3 sequence reads: CASSHASGAGANVLTF. CDR3 bases: TGCGCCAGCAGCCACGCGTCAGGGGCCGGGGCCAACGTCCTGACTTTC. This chain connects TRBV5-1 to TRBJ2-6; weak D call: TRBD1 (6 bases). Germline V gives CDR1 SGHRS, CDR2 YFSETQ. Trimming took off 4 bases at V and 4 bases at J, with 15 bases between the two ends. The CDR3 consists of 16 residues.

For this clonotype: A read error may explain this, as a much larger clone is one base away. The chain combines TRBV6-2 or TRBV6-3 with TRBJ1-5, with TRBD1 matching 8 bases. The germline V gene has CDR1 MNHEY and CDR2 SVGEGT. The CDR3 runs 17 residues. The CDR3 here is CPSSYTPGQGGNQPQHF. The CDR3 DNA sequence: TGTCCCAGCAGTTACACCCCAGGACAGGGCGGCAATCAGCCCCAGCATTTT.

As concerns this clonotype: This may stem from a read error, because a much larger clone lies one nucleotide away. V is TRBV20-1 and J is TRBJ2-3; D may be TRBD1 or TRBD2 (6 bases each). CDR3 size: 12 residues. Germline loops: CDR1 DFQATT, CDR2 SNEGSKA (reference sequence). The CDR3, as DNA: TGCAGTGCCTTGGGGGGCACAGATGCGCAGTATTTT. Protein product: CSALGGTDAQYF.

DNA of the CDR3: TGCAGTGCCAGCGGGGGGAACTATGGCTACACCTTC. This codes for CSASGGNYGYTF. The genes are TRBV20-1 and TRBJ1-2; D is perhaps TRBD1 (5 bases). The CDR3 has 12 residues. Germline-derived CDR1 and CDR2 are DFQATT and SNEGSKA (reference sequence). V shed 6 bases and J shed 2 bases, with 10 bases lying between them.

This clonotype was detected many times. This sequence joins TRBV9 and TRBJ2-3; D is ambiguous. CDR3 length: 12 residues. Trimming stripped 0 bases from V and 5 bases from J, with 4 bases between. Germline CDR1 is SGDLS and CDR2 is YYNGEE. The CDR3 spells CASSVDRDTQYF. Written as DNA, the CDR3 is TGTGCCAGCAGCGTAGATAGAGATACGCAGTATTTT.

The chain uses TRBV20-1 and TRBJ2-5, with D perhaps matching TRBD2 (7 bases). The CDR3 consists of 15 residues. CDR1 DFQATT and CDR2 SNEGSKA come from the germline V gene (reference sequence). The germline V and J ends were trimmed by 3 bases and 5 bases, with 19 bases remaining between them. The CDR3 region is CSARVGGPAGETQYF. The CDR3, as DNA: TGCAGTGCTAGGGTCGGGGGGCCGGCTGGGGAGACCCAGTACTTC.

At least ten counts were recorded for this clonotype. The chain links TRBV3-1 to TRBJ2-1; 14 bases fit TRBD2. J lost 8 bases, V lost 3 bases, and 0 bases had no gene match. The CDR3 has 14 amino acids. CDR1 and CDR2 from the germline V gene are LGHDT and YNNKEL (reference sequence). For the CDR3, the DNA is TGTGCCAGCAGCCAGACTAGCGGGGGGGATGAGCAGTTCTTC. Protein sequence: CASSQTSGGDEQFF.

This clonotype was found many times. The CDR3 spells CASSTDRSTDTQYF. The DNA for the CDR3 is TGTGCCAGCTCAACAGACCGATCCACAGATACGCAGTATTTT. The chain links TRBV18 to TRBJ2-3; no clear D. Germline V lookup: CDR1 KGHSH, CDR2 LQKENI. CDR3 length: 14 residues. Trimming stripped 5 bases from V and 2 bases from J, with 11 bases between.

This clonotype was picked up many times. The CDR3 here is CASNWGGRTDTQYF. CDR3 nucleotide sequence: TGCGCCAGCAATTGGGGGGGCCGCACAGATACGCAGTATTTT. The chain couples TRBV5-1 to TRBJ2-3, with a possible D match to TRBD2 (7 bases). This CDR3 has 14 amino acids. V shed 6 bases and J shed 1 base, with 12 bases lying between them. CDR1 is SGHRS, CDR2 YFSETQ, per germline.

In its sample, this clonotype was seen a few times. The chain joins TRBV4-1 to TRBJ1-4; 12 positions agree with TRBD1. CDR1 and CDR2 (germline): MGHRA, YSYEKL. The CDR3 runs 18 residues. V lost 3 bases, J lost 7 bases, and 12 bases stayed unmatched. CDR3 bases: TGCGCCAGCAGCCATCCGGGACAGGGGGCGGGAGGGAGTGAAAAACTGTTTTTT. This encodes CASSHPGQGAGGSEKLFF.